This T cell receptor (beta chain) was captured by sequencing in a study of shared clonotypes between healthy human individuals (dated by TCRdb to 2018 to 2021). As for the study more broadly: Two women and a few men aged 18 to 49 years were included in the cohort. Per donor, three plates each were used for CD4 naive and CD4 memory, two for CD8 naive, and one for CD8 memory. To estimate repertoire size and how much clonotypes are shared between individuals, the study performed deep sequencing of blood TCR repertoires from roughly five healthy adults. Per donor, leukapheresis produced somewhere between about 0.8 and 9 billion PBMCs. Different laboratories and diverse techniques were used to prepare libraries and sequence TCR repertoires, to increase sequencing depth and limit assay-specific biases.

Donors were healthy HIV-negative adults with no recently reported acute infections or vaccinations. Every donor was a Caucasian adult residing in Nashville, Tennessee, USA. Magnetic negative selection was used to enrich CD4+ T cells, after which naive cells were positively selected on CD45RA and the negative fraction became the memory subset. Blood was obtained by leukapheresis, after which PBMCs were separated by Ficoll-Histopaque density gradient centrifugation and cryopreserved in liquid nitrogen vapor phase. Analytical flow cytometry was used to check the purity and quantity of every magnetically sorted T cell population. From each sorted fraction, genomic DNA was isolated and quantified by UV absorbance on a Nanodrop 2000c. Concerning this clone: Its antigen remains undetermined. Per-base quality was not reported, and no clone a single base away is much larger than it.

Using the deep immunoSEQ assay, multiplex PCR amplified TCR CDR3 regions from genomic DNA. Extracted genomic DNA from each cell subset was spread evenly across all wells of several immunoSEQ 96-well plates, with each plate serving as a replicate. For sorted subsets, each replicate PCR was loaded with around 220 ng genomic DNA, equivalent to roughly 30,000 T cell genomes. Purified libraries were measured with a Qubit 3.0 fluorometer, size-checked on a Bioanalyzer 2100, and measured again with the KAPA Library Quantification kit. Every immunoSEQ 96-well plate was sequenced on a separate single-read 150-cycle Illumina NextSeq 550 flow cell. Processing in the source paper ran as follows. The immunoSEQ output contained only junctional sequences without quality scores, so filtering could not match that applied to full-length reads. Sequences were annotated with PyIR, a Python wrapper for IgBLAST v1.9, and V/J genes and CDR3 were assigned using IMGT germline references. Reads with weak V/J assignments (E-value above 1e-6), missing CDR3, stop codons, out-of-frame junctions, or ambiguous translated residues were removed. A V3J clonotype was defined by an identical inferred V gene, J gene, and CDR3 amino acid sequence. Percentage overlap between repertoires was computed as shared unique clonotypes divided by the size of the smaller repertoire. RTK rarefaction, the Chao1 estimator, and Recon v2.1 estimates of unobserved clonotypes were used to assess repertoire richness. OLGA was used to compute generation probabilities for all TCRbeta clonotypes that the gDNA method yielded from several donors. TCRdb limited this immuneACCESS table to in-frame rearrangements with V and J called. A share of clones is missing; checked studies link under half to unresolved V genes, and the rest is unexplained. V and J calls and clone size are as listed in that table; D and trimming were resolved from the DNA. For this sample the table gives about 1 million clones, of which around 74% were detected only once. The top ten clonotypes cover about 1.5% of the sample.

What the study reported, not specific to this receptor: Because the study included a small number of donors, the genetic and exposure-history diversity represented was limited. Approximately 4.8% of naive CD4, 3% to 4% of naive CD8, roughly 2.5% of memory CD4, and 0.4% of memory CD8 clonotypes were shared across a few donors. Pairwise subsampling indicated that sequencing depth was expected to affect the degree of clonotype sharing among donors. Incomplete sequencing was indicated by rarefaction of sorted-subset datasets, despite the large sequencing depth. Only blood was sampled, and tissue TCR repertoires likely differ from those in blood. Higher generation probabilities were observed for clonotypes shared by all four sorted-subset donors than for non-shared clonotypes. Naive subsets generally had larger estimated clonotype richness than memory subsets did.

This sequence was found in a man aged 18 to 29 in good health. The sample consisted of memory CD4+ T cells sorted from blood. The cell subset or site tag for this specimen amounts to: CD45RA-negative fraction.

At the DNA level, the sequence is TGTGCCAGCAGCCGGGGGGGGCCGGAAGAGACCCAGTACTTC. The translation is CASSRGGPEETQYF. Recombination linked TRBV28 to TRBJ2-5, and 8 junctional nucleotides match TRBD2. CDR1 MDHEN and CDR2 SYDVKM are derived from the germline V gene. V loses 6 bases at its end and J loses 3 bases; junction bases beyond the gene matches: 6. Measured from the cysteine to the phenylalanine, the CDR3 is 14 residues long. Only the CDR3 region is kept as DNA, spanning 42 bases read in frame from base 1.